Below, 10 T cell receptor beta chains from the same sample are listed, as sequenced in a study of T cells in Graves' hyperthyroidism and ophthalmopathy. RNA transcripts were the template for amplifying TCR beta CDR3 regions. In the first-round RT-PCR of the TCR CDR3, the HTBI primer set was used. TCRdb re-called the multiplex PCR reads through MiXCR, storing one row per CDR3 protein. Of a few hundred thousand distinct CDR3 sequences listed, about 15% are singletons. Material: blood. Receptors originate from a woman aged 25 to 39 with Graves' hyperthyroidism.

About this clonotype itself: The missing conserved phenylalanine or tryptophan at the end of this CDR3 makes a read error likely. The chain recombines TRBV2 with TRBJ2-5; D possibly corresponds to TRBD1 (6 bases). The CDR3 sequence is 15 residues long. Trimming shortened V by 5 bases and J by 1 base, and 14 bases separated the two germline ends. In germline, CDR1 is SNHLY, CDR2 FYNNEI. The CDR3 DNA reads TGTGCCAGCAGTTTTGGACAGACTATCCAAGAGACCCAGTACCTC. Translation: CASSFGQTIQETQYL.

This clonotype was recorded a few times. J is TRBJ2-2 and V is TRBV11-2; 10 bases match TRBD1. Germline values: CDR1 SGHAT, CDR2 FQNNGV. Trimming removed 4 bases from V and 3 bases from J; junction bases left unmatched: 8. The CDR3 runs 17 residues. DNA for the CDR3: TGTGCCAGCAGCTCCATTCCGGGACAGGGGTACACCGGGGAGCTGTTTTTT. Encoded protein: CASSSIPGQGYTGELFF.

The sample holds a few counts of this clonotype. V gene TRBV27 combines with J gene TRBJ2-5, with TRBD2 matching over 16 bases. From germline, CDR1 is MNHEY and CDR2 SMNVEV (reference sequence). J was trimmed by 5 bases and V by 4 bases; bases with no gene match: 10. The CDR3 contains 18 residues. For the CDR3, the DNA is TGTGCCAGCAGTTACCTGCCGGGACTAGCGGGAGGGCGGGAGACCCAGTACTTC. It is translated as CASSYLPGLAGGRETQYF.

Many counts were recorded for this clonotype. The V and J genes are TRBV5-1 and TRBJ2-1; tentatively, D is TRBD1 or TRBD2 (5 bases each). With 6 bases removed from V and 3 bases from J, the gap between germline ends came to 13 bases. This CDR3 has 14 residues. Germline V lookup: CDR1 SGHRS, CDR2 YFSETQ. In DNA form, the CDR3 reads TGCGCCAGCAATCTAGGGGACCACTACAATGAGCAGTTCTTC. Translated, it gives CASNLGDHYNEQFF.

This clonotype has more than one count but fewer than ten. This chain connects TRBV9 to TRBJ2-5; the D gene is possibly TRBD2 (6 bases). CDR3 length: 16 residues. V dropped 0 bases and J dropped 5 bases, with 17 bases sitting between them. Germline CDR1 reads SGDLS; CDR2 reads YYNGEE. CDR3 sequence (DNA): TGTGCCAGCAGCGTAGGGCCTGCGGGATCCCACGAGACCCAGTACTTC. It encodes CASSVGPAGSHETQYF.

This clonotype showed up many times. The chain carries TRBV5-5 and TRBJ2-5, with 11 positions matching TRBD1. The CDR3 runs 15 residues. Germline lookup yields CDR1 SGHKS and CDR2 YYEKEE (reference sequence). The V gene end was trimmed by 4 bases and the J gene end by 5 bases; junction bases not matched to a gene: 7. The CDR3 here is CASSRWTGGGETQYF. CDR3 coding DNA: TGTGCCAGCAGCAGATGGACAGGGGGCGGGGAGACCCAGTACTTC.

The chain recombines TRBV5-1 with TRBJ2-7; D perhaps matches TRBD2 (6 bases). V gave up 3 bases and J gave up 5 bases, with 15 bases separating them. The CDR3 has 14 amino acids. Germline CDR1 is SGHRS and CDR2 is YFSETQ. The CDR3 DNA follows: TGCGCCAGCAGCTCCGGGGACTCTATCCACGAGCAGTACTTC. Amino acids: CASSSGDSIHEQYF.

This clonotype has only a few counts. The chain uses TRBV7-8 and TRBJ1-4, with D uncertain. This CDR3 is built from 14 residues. Germline lookup yields CDR1 SGHVS and CDR2 FQNEAQ. Deletions cut 6 bases from V and 5 bases from J, with 13 bases between. The CDR3 DNA is TGTGCCAGCAGTCGGTCGGCTTCGAATGAAAAACTGTTTTTT. Its protein is CASSRSASNEKLFF.

This clonotype was picked up many times. The CDR3 region is CSASPLREDTYNEQFF. The CDR3 DNA sequence: TGCAGTGCTAGCCCCCTGCGGGAGGATACCTACAATGAGCAGTTCTTC. The chain combines TRBV20-1 with TRBJ2-1; 8 nucleotides line up with TRBD2. The J segment lost 2 bases and the V segment lost 3 bases, leaving 9 bases of the junction unmatched. CDR3 length: 16 amino acids. The germline gives CDR1 DFQATT, CDR2 SNEGSKA (reference sequence).

J is TRBJ2-7 and V is TRBV18, with 14 positions matching TRBD2. V gave up 0 bases and J gave up 5 bases; unmatched junction bases: 6. From germline, CDR1 is KGHSH and CDR2 LQKENI. The CDR3 contains 17 residues. The CDR3 nucleotides are TGTGCCAGCTCACCACCGATCGGGACTAGCGGGAGCGACGAGCAGTACTTC. This sequence encodes CASSPPIGTSGSDEQYF.